Presented here are 32 T cell receptor beta chains from one specimen sequenced in a study of cytomegalovirus exposure and HLA in healthy donors. It was with 60 Vbeta and 13 Jbeta primers that the PCR ran. Only in-frame clones appear in the TCRdb table, and some are missing; sequencing was by immunoSEQ multiplex PCR. The sample includes under 150,000 clones, roughly four fifths of them seen just once. Sequencing was performed on PBMCs. These receptors originate from a male donor in good health and CMV-seropositive.

The V and J genes are TRBV28 and TRBJ1-2; TRBD1 matches at 8 bases. Germline V gene data show CDR1 as MDHEN and CDR2 as SYDVKM. The CDR3 runs 13 residues. Trimming removed 2 bases from V and 4 bases from J; junction bases left unmatched: 0. CDR3 bases: TGTGCCAGCAGTTTAGACAGGGGCTATGGCTACACCTTC. This codes for CASSLDRGYGYTF.

The chain joins TRBV19 to TRBJ2-7, with D possibly being TRBD2 (6 bases). The CDR3 length is 14 residues. Between the trimmed V and J ends, which lost 7 bases and 5 bases, there was a span of 18 bases. CDR1 and CDR2 (germline): LNHDA, SQIVND (reference sequence). The CDR3 here is CASTGGRFGDEQYF. The CDR3 region has the DNA TGTGCCAGTACCGGGGGTCGCTTCGGAGACGAGCAGTACTTC.

The chain carries TRBV6-5 and TRBJ1-5, with D maybe TRBD1 (5 bases). The CDR3 runs to 15 residues. From germline, CDR1 is MNHEY and CDR2 SVGAGI. V was shortened by 2 bases and J by 1 base, with 9 bases between the two germline ends. CDR3 in amino acids: CASSYRGKSNQPQHF. Here the CDR3 DNA reads TGTGCCAGCAGTTACAGGGGTAAGAGCAATCAGCCCCAGCATTTT.

J is TRBJ2-5 and V is TRBV7-6, with 12 bases fitting TRBD2. V lost 2 bases and J lost 5; bases outside the gene matches: 3. The CDR3 sequence is 15 residues long. CDR1 is SGHVS and CDR2 is FNYEAQ in the germline V gene. The CDR3 loop reads CASSLPGTSGETQYF. In DNA form, the CDR3 reads TGTGCCAGCAGCTTACCCGGGACTAGCGGGGAGACCCAGTACTTC.

The chain has TRBV27 and TRBJ2-2; 7 nucleotides agree with TRBD2. The J segment lost 0 bases and the V segment lost 5 bases, leaving 6 bases of the junction unmatched. Per germline, CDR1 MNHEY and CDR2 SMNVEV (reference sequence). This CDR3 is built from 16 residues. The CDR3 here is CASSRGLVPNTGELFF. The CDR3 bases are TGTGCCAGCAGTCGCGGACTAGTACCGAACACCGGGGAGCTGTTTTTT.

The chain recombines TRBV28 with TRBJ2-3; 10 bases are a match to TRBD1. The V gene end was trimmed by 5 bases and the J gene end by 1 base; junction bases not matched to a gene: 15. Looked up from germline, CDR1 is MDHEN and CDR2 is SYDVKM. This CDR3 region has 19 residues. The CDR3 region is CASSPPGQGTGPRTDTQYF. CDR3 nucleotides: TGTGCCAGCAGTCCCCCGGGACAGGGGACAGGCCCTCGCACAGATACGCAGTATTTT.

Concerning this clone: This same CDR3 is encoded by further DNA sequences in the sample. The V and J genes are TRBV6-5 and TRBJ2-7; weak D call: TRBD2 (5 bases). Trimming removed 6 bases from V and 6 bases from J, with 15 bases in between. This CDR3 is built from 13 residues. Germline V lookup: CDR1 MNHEY, CDR2 SVGAGI. CDR3 sequence: CASSYGPGFEQYF. Written as DNA, the CDR3 is TGTGCCAGCAGCTACGGGCCGGGGTTCGAGCAGTACTTC.

The rearrangement links TRBV27 to TRBJ1-1; D is ambiguous. V was cut by 3 bases and J by 4 bases, with 18 bases left in between. Germline V lookup: CDR1 MNHEY, CDR2 SMNVEV (reference sequence). This CDR3 spans 16 amino acids. The CDR3, as DNA: TGTGCCAGCAGTTTGCCCCCGGGAGGGAGGAGCACTGAAGCTTTCTTT. It translates to CASSLPPGGRSTEAFF.

The V gene is TRBV27, the J gene TRBJ2-3; 7 nucleotides align to TRBD1. The junction had 3 bases not matched to a gene; V was cut back by 6 bases and J by 3 bases. Germline V gene data show CDR1 as MNHEY and CDR2 as SMNVEV (reference sequence). The CDR3 extends over 13 amino acids. CDR3 in amino acids: CASSRQGTDTQYF. The CDR3 region has the DNA TGTGCCAGCAGCCGACAGGGAACAGATACGCAGTATTTT.

CDR3 DNA: TGTGCCAGCGGACAGGGCCTCGGTGAGCAGTACTTC. Amino acids: CASGQGLGEQYF. The chain combines TRBV9 with TRBJ2-7, with 8 bases lining up with TRBD1. This CDR3 spans 12 amino acids. V gave up 7 bases and J gave up 7 bases; unmatched junction bases: 7. The germline CDR1 and CDR2 sequences are SGDLS and YYNGEE.

The V gene is TRBV2, the J gene TRBJ1-1; no firm D call. This CDR3 has 13 residues. Looked up from germline, CDR1 is SNHLY and CDR2 is FYNNEI. Trimming pared 8 bases from V and 4 bases from J, leaving 14 bases between. CDR3 in amino acids: CASSNDGGTEAFF. The CDR3 bases are TGTGCCAGCTCGAACGATGGAGGCACTGAAGCTTTCTTT. The entire variable domain, with the rest obtained from reference TRBV2 and TRBJ1-1, is as follows: EPEVTQTPSHQVTQMGQEVILRCVPISNHLYFYWYRQILGQKVEFLVSFYNNEISEKSEIFDDQFSVERPDGSNFTLKIRSTKLEDSAMYFCASSNDGGTEAFFGQGTRLTVV.

The chain combines TRBV27 with TRBJ2-1; D uncertain. Trimming pared 5 bases from V and 0 bases from J, leaving 11 bases between. Germline V gene data show CDR1 as MNHEY and CDR2 as SMNVEV (reference sequence). This CDR3 has 15 amino acids. The CDR3 DNA follows: TGTGCCAGCAGTGTAGCTATCGACTCCTACAATGAGCAGTTCTTC. This gives the protein CASSVAIDSYNEQFF.

The chain carries TRBV11-3 and TRBJ1-1, with D maybe TRBD1 (6 bases). This CDR3 contains 12 residues. Germline V CDR1 and CDR2: SGHNT, YENEEA. The V gene lost 3 bases and the J gene lost 7 bases, with 9 bases spanning the gap. Written as DNA, the CDR3 is TGTGCCAGCAGCTTCACGACAGGTGAAGCTTTCTTT. Amino acids: CASSFTTGEAFF.

V gene TRBV7-2 combines with J gene TRBJ2-2, with D uncertain. CDR1 SGHTA and CDR2 FQGNSA come from the germline V gene. Trimming removed 1 base at V and 8 bases at J, with 5 bases between. This CDR3 has 12 residues. CDR3 in amino acids: CASSLELGELFF. In DNA, the CDR3 is TGTGCCAGCAGCTTAGAGCTTGGGGAGCTGTTTTTT.

Remarks on this clone: Other DNA sequences in this sample translate to the same CDR3. The chain couples TRBV11-2 to TRBJ2-7; a possible D gene is TRBD2 (5 bases). Per the germline V gene, CDR1 is SGHAT and CDR2 is FQNNGV. Trimming cost V 1 base and J 1 base, with 8 bases left between them. The CDR3 consists of 14 residues. The CDR3 protein is CASSLGAGSYEQYF. CDR3 DNA sequence: TGTGCCAGCAGCTTAGGGGCGGGTTCCTACGAGCAGTACTTC.

This chain joins TRBV27 and TRBJ1-1; D is possibly TRBD1 (6 bases). This CDR3 is 14 amino acids long. Germline V gene sequence: CDR1 MNHEY, CDR2 SMNVEV (reference sequence). Trimming shortened V by 4 bases and J by 4 bases, and 13 bases separated the two germline ends. Here the CDR3 DNA reads TGTGCCAGCAGTTCCTTACAGGGTAGCACTGAAGCTTTCTTT. Amino acids: CASSSLQGSTEAFF.

The chain is built from TRBV7-2 and TRBJ1-5; no reliable D call. V was shortened by 2 bases and J by 0 bases, with 8 bases between the two germline ends. The CDR3 consists of 15 residues. Germline lookup yields CDR1 SGHTA and CDR2 FQGNSA. CDR3 DNA sequence: TGTGCCAGCAGCTTAATAGTAAATAGCAATCAGCCCCAGCATTTT. The encoded protein is CASSLIVNSNQPQHF. The full variable domain, in which reference TRBV7-2 and TRBJ1-5 provide the parts outside the CDR3, is GAGVSQSPSNKVTEKGKDVELRCDPISGHTALYWYRQSLGQGLEFLIYFQGNSAPDKSGLPSDRFSAERTGGSVSTLTIQRTQQEDSAVYLCASSLIVNSNQPQHFGDGTRLSIL.

The chain links TRBV7-2 to TRBJ2-3; D not certain. CDR1 SGHTA and CDR2 FQGNSA come from the germline V gene. The CDR3 has 16 amino acids. With 5 bases removed from V and 0 bases from J, the gap between germline ends came to 15 bases. CDR3 DNA sequence: TGTGCCAGCAGCCTGACATTGCATTATAGCACAGATACGCAGTATTTT. Encoded protein: CASSLTLHYSTDTQYF.

Notes on this clone: Different DNA sequences within this sample yield the same CDR3. The V call is TRBV18, the J call TRBJ2-3; a weak D match, TRBD2 (5 bases). This CDR3 comprises 15 residues. Germline CDR1 KGHSH, CDR2 LQKENI. Trimming left V 3 bases short and J 2 bases short, with 12 bases between. The CDR3 DNA sequence: TGTGCCAGCTCACCTCTCGGAGGACCCACAGATACGCAGTATTTT. Amino acid sequence: CASSPLGGPTDTQYF.

J is TRBJ2-1 and V is TRBV11-3; D is possibly TRBD2 (6 bases). The CDR3 runs 16 residues. CDR1 SGHNT and CDR2 YENEEA come from the germline V gene. Trimming removed 0 bases at V and 0 bases at J, with 9 bases between. CDR3 residues: CASSLELAHSYNEQFF. CDR3 sequence (DNA): TGTGCCAGCAGCTTAGAACTAGCACACTCCTACAATGAGCAGTTCTTC.

This sequence joins TRBV6-6 and TRBJ1-4; possible D gene TRBD1, 6 bases. This CDR3 spans 13 amino acids. V lost 6 bases to trimming and J lost 7 bases, with 12 bases between them. The germline CDR1 and CDR2 sequences are MNHNY and SVGAGI (reference sequence). The CDR3: CASRRGQFEKLFF. CDR3 DNA sequence: TGTGCCAGCAGGAGAGGACAGTTTGAAAAACTGTTTTTT.

A single count supports this clone. The chain is built from TRBV7-6 and TRBJ2-1; TRBD1 aligns across 8 bases. This CDR3 spans 18 amino acids. V lost 1 base, J lost 1 base, and 9 bases stayed unmatched. Germline V gene data show CDR1 as SGHVS and CDR2 as FNYEAQ. The CDR3 reads CASSLEFRDRKSYNEQFF. The CDR3 DNA sequence: TGTGCCAGCAGCTTAGAATTCCGGGACAGGAAATCCTACAATGAGCAGTTCTTC.

The chain joins TRBV11-2 to TRBJ2-7, with a possible D match to TRBD2 (5 bases). The germline gives CDR1 SGHAT, CDR2 FQNNGV. The CDR3 loop spans 15 amino acids. Trimming removed 1 base at V and 2 bases at J, with 12 bases between. CDR3 loop: CASSLGGSGAYEQYF. The CDR3 coding sequence is TGTGCCAGCAGCTTAGGGGGTTCCGGGGCCTACGAGCAGTACTTC.

This CDR3 is CASSTRTSVYEQYF. CDR3 nucleotides: TGTGCCAGTAGTACCCGGACTAGCGTATACGAGCAGTACTTC. The J gene is TRBJ2-5, the V gene TRBV19; TRBD2 aligns across 9 bases. Near its end, the DNA agrees better with TRBJ2-7, so the J call may be wrong. Germline values: CDR1 LNHDA, CDR2 SQIVND (reference sequence). The CDR3 covers 14 residues.

This clone has a single count. The chain carries TRBV29-1 and TRBJ2-1, with TRBD1 as a possible D gene (5 bases). The ends were cut back, 5 bases at V and 6 bases at J, with 5 bases in the middle. The germline gives CDR1 SQVTM, CDR2 ANQGSEA. CDR3 length: 10 amino acids. DNA of the CDR3: TGCAGCGTTACAGGCAATGAGCAGTTCTTC. It yields the protein CSVTGNEQFF.

V usage is TRBV7-3 and J usage is TRBJ2-5; tentative D call: TRBD1 (5 bases). The J call may be in error: the DNA end matches TRBJ2-7 better. The CDR3 loop spans 13 amino acids. Germline values: CDR1 SGHTA, CDR2 FQGTGA. CDR3 nucleotides: TGTGCCAGCAGCTCCGACAGAACCTACGAGCAGTACTTC. Its protein product is CASSSDRTYEQYF.

This chain connects TRBV4-3 to TRBJ1-4; D unclear. This CDR3 spans 14 amino acids. V was pared by 0 bases and J by 4 bases, with 6 bases between. Germline V gives CDR1 LGHNA, CDR2 YSLEER. DNA for the CDR3: TGCGCCAGCAGCCAAGATAGCGGTAATGAAAAACTGTTTTTT. This encodes CASSQDSGNEKLFF.

Written as DNA, the CDR3 is TGCGCCAGCAGAAGTCCCGGGACTAGCGGGAGGGACGATACGCAGTATTTT. Encoded protein: CASRSPGTSGRDDTQYF. This chain joins TRBV10-1 and TRBJ2-3; 16 nucleotides align to TRBD2. The CDR3 has 17 amino acids. After removal of 6 bases from V and 6 bases from J, the junction contained 9 bases not matched to a gene. Germline lookup yields CDR1 WNHNN and CDR2 SYGVQD (reference sequence).

V usage is TRBV28 and J usage is TRBJ1-1, with D unclear. The CDR3 consists of 12 residues. V lost 6 bases and J 3 bases, leaving 8 bases between the germline ends. Germline-derived CDR1 and CDR2 are MDHEN and SYDVKM. The CDR3 here is CASSLTYTEAFF. The CDR3 DNA sequence: TGTGCCAGCAGCCTAACCTACACTGAAGCTTTCTTT.

This clone was found once. The chain employs TRBV4-2 and TRBJ2-5; D unresolved. The assigned J gene may be wrong: the sequence end matches TRBJ2-7 better. CDR1 and CDR2 from the germline V gene are LGHNA and YNFKEQ. The CDR3 length is 17 residues. The CDR3: CASSQDGTRLSPYEQYF. In DNA, the CDR3 is TGTGCCAGCAGCCAAGATGGTACGAGACTTTCCCCCTACGAGCAGTACTTC.

The sample holds a few counts of this clone. The V call is TRBV29-1, the J call TRBJ1-1; D is unclear. The CDR3 has 12 amino acids. CDR1 is SQVTM, CDR2 ANQGSEA, per germline. Trimming removed 4 bases at V and 5 bases at J, with 11 bases between. Here the CDR3 reads CSVVEGRTEAFF. The DNA for the CDR3 is TGCAGCGTTGTAGAGGGCAGGACTGAAGCTTTCTTT.

The rearrangement joins TRBV7-2 to TRBJ2-1; 9 bases map to TRBD2. Germline CDR1 reads SGHTA; CDR2 reads FQGNSA. The trim removed 5 bases at V and 7 bases at J, leaving 9 bases unmatched. The CDR3 contains 15 residues. The CDR3 is CASSPVAGDRNEQFF. The CDR3 DNA follows: TGTGCCAGCAGCCCCGTAGCGGGAGATAGGAATGAGCAGTTCTTC.